These 20 T cell receptor beta chains were sequenced from one sample in a study of siplizumab effects on memory and regulatory T cells. Generated by immunoSEQ multiplex PCR, the TCRdb table keeps only in-frame clones and is missing some. The top ten hold about 0.32% of the sample, which has roughly 100,000 clones, approximately 94% seen once. Sequenced material: CD4+ T cells sorted from blood. All receptors derive from a human donor in good health.

Here the CDR3 reads CACIVGSSGNTIYF. As DNA, the CDR3 is TGTGCCTGTATTGTGGGATCCTCTGGAAACACCATATATTTT. This rearrangement joins TRBV30 to TRBJ1-3; D not certain. Between the trimmed V and J ends, which lost 6 bases and 0 bases, there was a span of 12 bases. CDR3 size: 14 residues. In germline, CDR1 is GTSNPN, CDR2 SVGIG (reference sequence).

The CDR3 here is CAWSDNRGAGYTF. CDR3 coding DNA: TGTGCCTGGAGTGATAACAGGGGAGCCGGCTACACCTTC. V gene TRBV30 combines with J gene TRBJ1-2; TRBD1 agrees at 7 bases. J was trimmed by 8 bases and V by 1 base; bases with no gene match: 7. This CDR3 contains 13 residues. Looked up from germline, CDR1 is GTSNPN and CDR2 is SVGIG (reference sequence).

The gene calls are TRBV5-6 and TRBJ2-7; 14 bases agree with TRBD2. This CDR3 is built from 15 residues. Germline values: CDR1 SGHDT, CDR2 YYEEEE. Trimming at V came to 2 bases and at J to 6 bases, leaving 4 bases not matched to a gene. The CDR3 loop reads CASSFGLAGGAEQYF. Written as DNA, the CDR3 is TGTGCCAGCAGCTTCGGACTAGCGGGAGGTGCCGAGCAGTACTTC.

The chain is built from TRBV5-1 and TRBJ2-3; TRBD2 matches 7 bases. Germline V CDR1 and CDR2: SGHRS, YFSETQ. The CDR3 length is 16 residues. Trimming took 1 base from V and 4 from J; bases not matched to a gene: 9. CDR3 in amino acids: CASSLKTSLAADTQYF. The DNA for the CDR3 is TGCGCCAGCAGCTTGAAGACTAGTCTAGCGGCAGATACGCAGTATTTT.

The chain joins TRBV11-1 to TRBJ2-3; no clear D. V lost 5 bases, J lost 2 bases, and 11 bases lay in between. Per the germline V gene, CDR1 is SGHAT and CDR2 is FQDESV (reference sequence). This CDR3 has 14 amino acids. The CDR3 region is CASSPTYTTDTQYF. As DNA, the CDR3 is TGTGCCAGCAGCCCGACTTACACCACAGATACGCAGTATTTT. Combining the CDR3 with reference TRBV11-1 and TRBJ2-3 gives the whole variable domain EAEVAQSPRYKITEKSQAVAFWCDPISGHATLYWYRQILGQGPELLVQFQDESVVDDSQLPKDRFSAERLKGVDSTLKIQPAELGDSAMYLCASSPTYTTDTQYFGPGTRLTVL.

This clone was recorded once. This chain uses TRBV7-2 with TRBJ2-7; D is possibly TRBD1 (6 bases). The V gene lost 0 bases and the J gene lost 3 bases, with 12 bases spanning the gap. The CDR3 has 15 amino acids. Germline-derived CDR1 and CDR2 are SGHTA and FQGNSA. In DNA, the CDR3 is TGTGCCAGCAGCTTAGCGCAGGGCAGGGGCTACGAGCAGTACTTC. Its protein product is CASSLAQGRGYEQYF.

The V and J genes are TRBV5-1 and TRBJ2-7; no clear D gene. Trimming pared 0 bases from V and 3 bases from J, leaving 1 base between. The CDR3 sequence is 11 residues long. The germline V gene encodes CDR1 SGHRS and CDR2 YFSETQ. CDR3 in amino acids: CASSLGYEQYF. In nucleotides, the CDR3 is TGCGCCAGCAGCTTGGGCTACGAGCAGTACTTC. Full variable domain (missing parts from reference TRBV5-1 and TRBJ2-7): KAGVTQTPRYLIKTRGQQVTLSCSPISGHRSVSWYQQTPGQGLQFLFEYFSETQRNKGNFPGRFSGRQFSNSRSEMNVSTLELGDSALYLCASSLGYEQYFGPGTRLTVT.

V is TRBV11-2 and J is TRBJ1-5; D is possibly TRBD1 (5 bases). V was pared by 1 base and J by 3 bases, with 7 bases between. CDR3 length: 14 residues. Per the germline V gene, CDR1 is SGHAT and CDR2 is FQNNGV. The CDR3 is CASSLGGTNQPQHF. In nucleotides, the CDR3 is TGTGCCAGCAGCTTAGGAGGGACCAATCAGCCCCAGCATTTT.

The chain links TRBV5-1 to TRBJ2-5, with D perhaps matching TRBD2 (5 bases). Trimming removed 0 bases from V and 7 bases from J, with 13 bases in between. The CDR3 runs 14 residues. Germline CDR1 is SGHRS and CDR2 is YFSETQ. The CDR3 DNA is TGCGCCAGCAGCTTGGCAGCTAGCAGAACGACCCAGTACTTC. Encoded protein: CASSLAASRTTQYF.

The chain links TRBV5-8 to TRBJ2-7, with 9 bases lining up with TRBD2. Germline-derived CDR1 and CDR2 are SGHTS and YDEGEE. J was trimmed by 3 bases and V by 0 bases; bases with no gene match: 7. This CDR3 has 16 residues. The CDR3 protein is CASSLGALAGIYEQYF. Here the CDR3 DNA reads TGTGCCAGCAGCTTGGGGGCACTAGCGGGTATCTACGAGCAGTACTTC.

This clone was observed once. The rearrangement uses TRBV12-5 and TRBJ1-1; TRBD1 aligns across 7 bases. Germline-derived CDR1 and CDR2 are LGHNT and FRNRAP. J was trimmed by 7 bases and V by 2 bases; bases with no gene match: 4. This CDR3 has 13 residues. CDR3 protein: CASGLMGQHEAFF. The CDR3 nucleotides are TGTGCTAGTGGTTTGATGGGACAGCATGAAGCTTTCTTT.

The genes are TRBV14 and TRBJ1-3; D perhaps matches TRBD1 (6 bases). Trimming removed 2 bases from V and 1 base from J, with 12 bases in between. The CDR3 totals 16 residues. Germline V CDR1 and CDR2: SGHDN, FVKESK. The CDR3 DNA reads TGTGCCAGCAGCCAAAATCACAGGGTTTCTGGAAACACCATATATTTT. Translating gives CASSQNHRVSGNTIYF.

The chain combines TRBV5-1 with TRBJ2-5; D assignment may be TRBD1 or TRBD2 (7 bases each). With 5 bases removed from V and 5 bases from J, the gap between germline ends came to 19 bases. Per the germline V gene, CDR1 is SGHRS and CDR2 is YFSETQ. This CDR3 region has 15 residues. CDR3 bases: TGCGCCAGCAGATCCCAGGGGGGGGCGTCGGAGACCCAGTACTTC. This translates into CASRSQGGASETQYF.

The chain recombines TRBV6-5 with TRBJ1-6, with no clear D. Trimming took off 3 bases at V and 8 bases at J, with 8 bases between the two ends. Germline CDR1 and CDR2: MNHEY and SVGAGI. The CDR3 spans 13 residues. The DNA of the CDR3 is TGTGCCAGCAGTTATTCTAGGGATTCACCCCTCCACTTT. Translated, it gives CASSYSRDSPLHF.

The DNA for the CDR3 is TGTGCCAGCAGTGGGCCGGGGAGGGTCGATGGCTACACCTTC. It yields the protein CASSGPGRVDGYTF. This rearrangement joins TRBV6-1 to TRBJ1-2; D is uncertain. CDR1 MNHNS and CDR2 SASEGT come from the germline V gene. V was shortened by 4 bases and J by 6 bases, with 15 bases between the two germline ends. This CDR3 spans 14 amino acids.

The chain links TRBV5-4 to TRBJ2-3, with 10 bases aligning to TRBD2. Germline-derived CDR1 and CDR2 are SGHNT and YYREEE (reference sequence). The CDR3 length is 15 residues. Trimming removed 2 bases from V and 1 base from J; junction bases left unmatched: 1. The CDR3 DNA follows: TGTGCCAGCAGCTTAACTAGCGGGGGCACAGATACGCAGTATTTT. It specifies CASSLTSGGTDTQYF.

The DNA for the CDR3 is TGTGCCACCAGCAGGGACAGGGGCCGGGGAGAAGCTTTCTTT. The encoded protein is CATSRDRGRGEAFF. The chain joins TRBV15 to TRBJ1-1; 9 bases are a match to TRBD1. Germline V gives CDR1 LNHNV, CDR2 YYDKDF (reference sequence). Trimming took 3 bases from V and 8 from J; bases not matched to a gene: 7. There are 14 residues in the CDR3. Based on the CDR3 plus reference TRBV15 and TRBJ1-1, the full variable domain is DAMVIQNPRYQVTQFGKPVTLSCSQTLNHNVMYWYQQKSSQAPKLLFHYYDKDFNNEADTPDNFQSRRPNTSFCFLDIRSPGLGDTAMYLCATSRDRGRGEAFFGQGTRLTVV.

In its sample, this clone was seen once. V gene TRBV15 combines with J gene TRBJ2-7; perhaps TRBD2 as D (6 bases). V lost 8 bases and J 2 bases, leaving 19 bases between the germline ends. The CDR3 has 15 amino acids. Germline assignment: CDR1 LNHNV and CDR2 YYDKDF (reference sequence). Written as DNA, the CDR3 is TGTGCCACCGCAACCCCGGGGGAGAGAACCTACGAGCAGTACTTC. This translates into CATATPGERTYEQYF.

The genes are TRBV14 and TRBJ1-1; 8 bases line up with TRBD1. Unmatched junction bases numbered 6, after V lost 0 bases and J lost 6 bases. Germline CDR1 is SGHDN and CDR2 is FVKESK. This CDR3 has 15 amino acids. DNA for the CDR3: TGTGCCAGCAGCCAAGAAGGGCAGGGGGCTGCTGAAGCTTTCTTT. It specifies CASSQEGQGAAEAFF.

This chain links TRBV30 with TRBJ1-2; the match to TRBD1 covers 7 bases. V trimming: 1 base; J trimming: 7 bases; junction bases outside the gene matches: 6. Germline CDR1 reads GTSNPN; CDR2 reads SVGIG (reference sequence). The length of the CDR3 is 13 residues. The CDR3, as DNA: TGTGCCTGGAGTGGTTTAAGGGGGCTTGGCTACACCTTC. Translating it yields CAWSGLRGLGYTF.